The 18 T cell receptor beta chains below were found in one sample sequenced in a study of cytomegalovirus exposure and HLA in healthy donors. Amplification used 60 Vbeta primers and 13 Jbeta primers. The repertoire was sequenced with immunoSEQ multiplex PCR; TCRdb's copy has only in-frame clones and lacks some. This sample yields 80,000 to 95,000 clones, of which 63% are seen a single time; just under 6.5% belongs to the top ten. The specimen was PBMCs. The receptors derive from a woman in her twenties or thirties in good health and CMV-seronegative.

The V call is TRBV6-4, the J call TRBJ2-7, with 8 bases matching TRBD1. V lost 6 bases, J lost 6 bases, and 4 bases stayed unmatched. Per the germline V gene, CDR1 is MRHNA and CDR2 is SNTAGT. The CDR3 covers 12 residues. The CDR3 sequence: CASSWTGTEQYF. CDR3 sequence (DNA): TGTGCCAGCAGCTGGACAGGGACCGAGCAGTACTTC.

The chain uses TRBV9 and TRBJ1-1; D unresolved. The CDR3 runs 13 residues. The V end was cut by 0 bases, the J end by 1 base, with 4 bases between. The V gene's germline CDR1 is SGDLS and CDR2 YYNGEE. In nucleotides, the CDR3 is TGTGCCAGCAGCGTAGCAGGGAACACTGAAGCTTTCTTT. Its translation: CASSVAGNTEAFF.

The chain has TRBV30 and TRBJ2-5; 9 nucleotides agree with TRBD2. The CDR3 runs to 13 residues. V trimming: 5 bases; J trimming: 4 bases; junction bases outside the gene matches: 5. The germline CDR1 and CDR2 sequences are GTSNPN and SVGIG (reference sequence). CDR3: CAWVREGLETQYF. The CDR3 nucleotides read TGTGCCTGGGTGCGGGAGGGCCTAGAGACCCAGTACTTC. The entire variable domain, with the rest obtained from reference TRBV30 and TRBJ2-5, is as follows: SQTIHQWPATLVQPVGSPLSLECTVEGTSNPNLYWYRQAAGRGLQLLFYSVGIGQISSEVPQNLSASRPQDRQFILSSKKLLLSDSGFYLCAWVREGLETQYFGPGTRLLVL.

J is TRBJ2-1 and V is TRBV6-1; D is perhaps TRBD1 (5 bases). Trimming took off 2 bases at V and 2 bases at J, with 10 bases between the two ends. The CDR3 extends over 15 amino acids. The germline gives CDR1 MNHNS, CDR2 SASEGT. The DNA for the CDR3 is TGTGCCAGCAGTGAAATTGGGGCGACCTACAATGAGCAGTTCTTC. Amino acids: CASSEIGATYNEQFF.

There are a few counts of this clone. This chain links TRBV19 with TRBJ2-7, with TRBD2 matching 8 bases. Trimming cost V 5 bases and J 5 bases; bases outside gene matches: 5. Germline CDR1 is LNHDA and CDR2 is SQIVND (reference sequence). CDR3 size: 13 residues. The CDR3 sequence is CASSPRGGDEQYF. The DNA for the CDR3 is TGTGCCAGTAGTCCCCGGGGGGGGGACGAGCAGTACTTC.

The chain employs TRBV19 and TRBJ2-1; 9 bases map to TRBD1. After removal of 6 bases from V and 1 base from J, the junction contained 7 bases not matched to a gene. Germline CDR1 reads LNHDA; CDR2 reads SQIVND (reference sequence). The CDR3 is 16 residues long. The CDR3 coding sequence is TGTGCCAGTAGCGATACAGGGGGCACTTCCTACAATGAGCAGTTCTTC. It yields the protein CASSDTGGTSYNEQFF. The variable domain in full, completed from reference TRBV19 and TRBJ2-1, reads DGGITQSPKYLFRKEGQNVTLSCEQNLNHDAMYWYRQDPGQGLRLIYYSQIVNDFQKGDIAEGYSVSREKKESFPLTVTSAQKNPTAFYLCASSDTGGTSYNEQFFGPGTRLTVL.

This rearrangement joins TRBV2 to TRBJ1-2, with 11 bases matching TRBD1. Unmatched junction bases numbered 11, after V lost 7 bases and J lost 7 bases. Germline CDR1 reads SNHLY; CDR2 reads FYNNEI. The CDR3 length is 15 residues. CDR3 bases: TGTGCCAGCAAGGGGAGGACAGGGGGCGAAGGTGGCTACACCTTC. Its translation: CASKGRTGGEGGYTF.

This clone was seen a few times. This chain connects TRBV6-5 to TRBJ1-3; a possible D gene is TRBD1 (6 bases). CDR3 length equals 16 residues. Looked up from germline, CDR1 is MNHEY and CDR2 is SVGAGI. Deletions cut 2 bases from V and 0 bases from J, with 11 bases between. The CDR3, as DNA: TGTGCCAGCAGTTACACTGGACAGAGCTCTGGAAACACCATATATTTT. Translation: CASSYTGQSSGNTIYF.

The V gene is TRBV6-4, the J gene TRBJ2-1, with 7 bases fitting TRBD2. Germline V gene lookup returns CDR1 MRHNA and CDR2 SNTAGT. V was clipped by 0 bases and J by 5 bases; unmatched bases: 7. The CDR3 is 16 amino acids. CDR3 nucleotides: TGTGCCAGCAGTGACTCGGGCGGGAGTTCCAACAATGAGCAGTTCTTC. It yields the protein CASSDSGGSSNNEQFF.

The V and J genes are TRBV7-2 and TRBJ2-3; 9 nucleotides agree with TRBD2. The CDR3 sequence is 14 residues long. Germline loops: CDR1 SGHTA, CDR2 FQGNSA. The V gene end was trimmed by 6 bases and the J gene end by 1 base; junction bases not matched to a gene: 2. CDR3 in amino acids: CASRRLAGTDTQYF. As DNA, the CDR3 is TGTGCCAGCAGGCGACTAGCGGGCACAGATACGCAGTATTTT.

This chain links TRBV7-3 with TRBJ2-2; tentative D call: TRBD2 (5 bases). Between the trimmed V and J ends, which lost 5 bases and 2 bases, there was a span of 9 bases. In germline, CDR1 is SGHTA, CDR2 FQGTGA. The CDR3 is 14 residues long. CDR3 sequence: CASSPDSNTGELFF. The CDR3 DNA follows: TGTGCCAGCAGCCCGGACTCAAACACCGGGGAGCTGTTTTTT.

The J gene is TRBJ1-2, the V gene TRBV30; TRBD1 matches at 7 bases. Germline-derived CDR1 and CDR2 are GTSNPN and SVGIG (reference sequence). The CDR3 is 17 amino acids. Trimming cost V 2 bases and J 6 bases; bases outside gene matches: 18. The CDR3 DNA is TGTGCCTGGAGTTTATTGTTTTTGGGACAGTCGAAAGATGGCTACACCTTC. Protein sequence: CAWSLLFLGQSKDGYTF.

This chain joins TRBV4-2 and TRBJ2-2; D gene uncertain. The CDR3 consists of 14 residues. Per germline, CDR1 LGHNA and CDR2 YNFKEQ. Trimming cost V 0 bases and J 6 bases, with 8 bases left between them. CDR3 protein: CASSQEGLAGELFF. The CDR3 region has the DNA TGTGCCAGCAGCCAAGAAGGTCTAGCCGGGGAGCTGTTTTTT.

This chain joins TRBV6-6 and TRBJ2-7, with D possibly TRBD2 on 5 matching bases. Germline lookup yields CDR1 MNHNY and CDR2 SVGAGI (reference sequence). Trimming removed 4 bases from V and 3 bases from J, with 19 bases in between. The CDR3 contains 16 residues. The chain's CDR3 is CASSSSNFRTVYEQYF. The CDR3, as DNA: TGTGCCAGCAGTTCATCTAATTTCAGGACTGTCTACGAGCAGTACTTC.

The chain combines TRBV6-5 with TRBJ2-7, with TRBD1 matching 7 bases. The CDR3 covers 14 residues. V shed 5 bases, J shed 3 bases, and the junction held 7 bases outside the gene matches. From germline, CDR1 is MNHEY and CDR2 SVGAGI. CDR3 loop: CASSQDRVRYEQYF. The CDR3 nucleotides are TGTGCCAGCAGTCAAGACAGGGTCCGCTACGAGCAGTACTTC.

V is TRBV4-2 and J is TRBJ1-2, with D possibly matching TRBD1 (6 bases). V was cut by 2 bases and J by 4 bases, with 11 bases left in between. The CDR3 spans 14 residues. Germline V lookup: CDR1 LGHNA, CDR2 YNFKEQ. The CDR3 sequence is CASSQPGTPYGYTF. The DNA of the CDR3 is TGTGCCAGCAGCCAACCCGGGACACCCTATGGCTACACCTTC.

This chain uses TRBV28 with TRBJ2-7, with a weak D call TRBD1 (5 bases). V dropped 5 bases and J dropped 3 bases, with 20 bases sitting between them. The CDR3 totals 16 residues. Looked up from germline, CDR1 is MDHEN and CDR2 is SYDVKM. CDR3 in amino acids: CASSLQHAKGLYEQYF. The CDR3 nucleotides read TGTGCCAGCAGTCTACAACACGCAAAGGGGCTCTACGAGCAGTACTTC.

This clone appeared a few times. This sequence joins TRBV18 and TRBJ1-3; D may be TRBD1 (6 bases). The germline V gene encodes CDR1 KGHSH and CDR2 LQKENI. The V gene lost 2 bases and the J gene lost 4 bases, with 6 bases spanning the gap. This CDR3 region has 13 residues. The CDR3 bases are TGTGCCAGCTCACCAGGACAGGGAAACACCATATATTTT. This sequence encodes CASSPGQGNTIYF.